A selection of T cell receptor beta chains follows, all from one sample in a study of blood T cells in healthy people across ages. A single record per CDR3 protein comes from TCRdb applying MiXCR to the 5' RACE reads. The table has 1.8 million or so distinct CDR3 sequences, around 40% seen once. Input material: blood. These receptors originate from a human donor in good health. The CDR3 runs from the conserved cysteine through the conserved F or W. D genes are given only for firm matches. Size tells how often a clone was seen (once, few, many) or the class of an expanded clone, and some rows leave it out.

d_call j_call v_call clone_size cdr3_nt cdr3_aa
NA TRBJ2-4 TRBV7-6 NA TGTGCCAGCAGCTCCGGCCCTGTGGCCAAAAACATTCAGTACTTC CASSSGPVAKNIQYF
NA TRBJ2-1 TRBV7-2 many TGTGCCAGCAGCCTTAACTTTGAGCAGTTCTTC CASSLNFEQFF
TRBD1 TRBJ2-1 TRBV7-2 few TGTGCCAGCAGCCGGGACAGGGGGACCAATGAGCAGTTCTTC CASSRDRGTNEQFF
NA TRBJ1-2 TRBV7-2 NA TGTGCCAGCAGCTTAAGAGGGGGGGGTCAGGTTTCTAACTATGGCTACACCTTC CASSLRGGGQVSNYGYTF
NA TRBJ1-2 TRBV28 few TGTGCCAGCAGCCAGGACACCGTCTATGGCTACACCTTC CASSQDTVYGYTF
NA TRBJ2-7 TRBV28 NA TGTGCCAGCAGTTTAGCGGGAACCTTCTCCTACGAGCAGTACTTC CASSLAGTFSYEQYF
TRBD2 TRBJ2-1 TRBV7-2 NA TGTGCCAGCAGCGTGGGACTAGCGGGGGGGAACAATGAGCAGTTCTTC CASSVGLAGGNNEQFF
TRBD1 TRBJ2-7 TRBV27 NA TGTGCCAGCAGCCCCGGGGCGGGACAGGCGGCCTACGAGCAGTACTTC CASSPGAGQAAYEQYF
NA TRBJ1-3 TRBV28 NA TGTGCCAGCAGTACTCCTTCGCACGGGCGCGACACCATATATTTT CASSTPSHGRDTIYF
NA TRBJ1-4 TRBV6-5 NA TGTGCCAGCAGTTACAGGCGAGAGGGTGGCGAAAAACTGTTTTTT CASSYRREGGEKLFF
TRBD2 TRBJ2-5 TRBV7-2 few TGTGCCAGCAGCAAACGACTAGCGGGGTTAGTGTTGGGAGAGACCCAGTACTTC CASSKRLAGLVLGETQYF
NA TRBJ1-1 TRBV6-4 few TGTGCCAGCAGTGAGACCGGGACGGACAGTAAAGCTTTCTTT CASSETGTDSKAFF
NA TRBJ2-6 TRBV28 NA TGTGCCAGCAGTATATGGGCCAGTGGGGCCAACGTCCTGACTTTC CASSIWASGANVLTF
NA TRBJ1-2 TRBV4-1 few TGCGCCGGCAGCCAGTTGGGGAAGCGCTACACCTTC CAGSQLGKRYTF
NA TRBJ2-1 TRBV3-1 once TGTGCCAGCAGCCAACTAGTTGGGGGTGAGCAGTTCTTC CASSQLVGGEQFF
NA TRBJ2-7 TRBV16 few TGTGCCAGCAGCCAATTGGGGGGTTCCTACGAGCAGTACTTC CASSQLGGSYEQYF